This T cell receptor beta chain was profiled in a study of shared clonotypes between healthy human individuals. This clone was recorded once. Its antigen is as yet unknown. Other DNA sequences from this sample encode an identical CDR3 as well. General study points: Naive subsets generally had larger estimated richness than memory subsets.

Clones were sequenced by immunoSEQ multiplex PCR, and TCRdb holds only the in-frame ones, with some missing. The table includes over a million clones, around 95% detected once. From germline, CDR1 is KGHSH and CDR2 LQKENI. V gave up 3 bases and J gave up 5 bases, with 10 bases separating them. The CDR3 has 13 amino acids. Sequencing was done on a sample of naive CD4+ T cells sorted from blood. The subset here: CD45RA+ positively selected. The chain recombines TRBV18 with TRBJ2-5, with D perhaps being TRBD1 or TRBD2 (6 bases each). This sequence originates from a man aged 30-40 years in good health. The CDR3 coding sequence is TGTGCCAGCTCACCGGGGGGCATCGAGACCCAGTACTTC. Translating gives CASSPGGIETQYF.